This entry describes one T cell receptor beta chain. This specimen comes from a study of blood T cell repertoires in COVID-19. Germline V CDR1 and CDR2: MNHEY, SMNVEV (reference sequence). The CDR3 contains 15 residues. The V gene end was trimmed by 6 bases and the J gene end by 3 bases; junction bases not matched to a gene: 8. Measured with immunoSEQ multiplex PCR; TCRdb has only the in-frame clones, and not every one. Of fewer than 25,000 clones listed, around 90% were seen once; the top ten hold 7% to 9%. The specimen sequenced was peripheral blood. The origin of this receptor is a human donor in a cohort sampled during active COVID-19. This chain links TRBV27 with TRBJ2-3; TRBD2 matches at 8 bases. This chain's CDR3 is CASRERGGRTDTQYF. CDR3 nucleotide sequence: TGTGCCAGCAGGGAACGGGGCGGGAGGACAGATACGCAGTATTTT.